This T cell receptor beta chain was captured by sequencing in a study of T cell repertoires in cytomegalovirus infection. Study-level results: Individuals carrying CMV plus the relevant HLA were identified by cumulative frequency of public TCR beta families.

TCRdb passed the reads through MiXCR, listing each CDR3 protein once. The table lists roughly 100,000 distinct CDR3 sequences, about 15% of them singletons. As to this clonotype: Its specificity is not known. One end of the junction is discordant with germline, which a read error may explain.

The CDR3 has 16 amino acids. The germline V gene has CDR1 SGHVS and CDR2 FNYEAQ. The chain joins TRBV7-6 to TRBJ1-3; D gene ambiguous. The sequenced sample consisted of PBMCs. The sequence came from a human donor in good health (CMV status not recorded). Some clones in this sample may be carry-over from other donors' samples. Written as DNA, the CDR3 is TGTGCCAGCAACTTAGCATGGGGATTCTCTGGAAACACCATATATTTT. Amino acids: CASNLAWGFSGNTIYF.